The entry below gives a single T cell receptor (beta chain) sequence along with its context. The antigen it binds to is not known. Nothing much larger sits one base from this clone, and base qualities are not available. The collaborating institutions used their own protocols to collect whole blood in K2EDTA tubes. Collaborator samples were shipped for TCRbeta analysis as frozen whole blood, isolated PBMCs, or DNA extracted from either sample type. TCRbeta CDR3 regions were amplified from genomic DNA using the immunoSEQ Assay, a bias-controlled multiplex PCR. The study's processing was this. The number of nucleated cells in each sample was estimated from the amplification of reference gene primers within the assay. To quantify the absolute abundance of each unique TCRbeta CDR3 rearrangement, sequence reads were collapsed and filtered. For each sample, productive Simpson clonality was calculated as the square root of Simpson's diversity index over productive rearrangements. The immuneACCESS repertoire file appears here via TCRdb, limited to in-frame rearrangements. These files lack a portion of the clones; in checked studies, under half of the deficit traces to unresolved V genes, and the cause of the others is not known. That table supplies the V and J calls and clone size; D and trimming were determined from the DNA. The table for this sample lists about 110,000 clones; approximately 82% of them were counted only once. The ten most abundant clones make up 4% to 5% of the sample.

This entry belongs to a study of blood T cell repertoires in COVID-19 (dated by TCRdb to 2018 to 2021). Background for the entire study: Samples from collaborators originated in the United States, Italy and Spain and spanned both the acute and convalescent phases of COVID-19. The material from the prospective study consisted of cDNA or gDNA derived from T cells, B-cell-depleted T cells, or PBMCs. The dataset comprised deeply sampled blood TCRbeta repertoires from subjects exposed to, actively infected with, or recovered from COVID-19. A freely available public database, intended as a resource for researchers studying the immune response to SARS-CoV-2, is where the repertoires were released. The samples were drawn from two sources: the first 160 participants of the ongoing ImmuneRACE study, and 950 to 1,500 subjects contributed by 6 global collaborators. The sample metadata nearly always contained a de-identified subject ID, COVID-19 status, age in years and sex. Where HLA class I and class II types were available, the types were taken from metadata supplied by the sample provider, not from assay-based typing.

CDR1 and CDR2 are drawn from the germline V gene: KGHSH, LQKENI. The CDR3 starts with the cysteine, ends with the phenylalanine, and has 15 residues. The DNA shown is the 45-base CDR3, in frame from base 1. The germline ends are 18 bases apart after V is trimmed by 4 bases and J by 6 bases. On the study overall, not on this receptor specifically: The amount of clinical and demographic metadata varied by source and participant and was provided uncurated.

The material sequenced was peripheral blood. The V and J segments used are TRBV18 and TRBJ1-1; the D gene is perhaps TRBD1, on 6 matching bases. The TCR was taken from a woman in her seventies with acute or convalescent COVID-19. The CDR3 protein sequence reads: CASSQTIPGGPEAFF. The DNA reads TGTGCCAGCTCACAAACAATACCGGGGGGCCCTGAAGCTTTCTTT.